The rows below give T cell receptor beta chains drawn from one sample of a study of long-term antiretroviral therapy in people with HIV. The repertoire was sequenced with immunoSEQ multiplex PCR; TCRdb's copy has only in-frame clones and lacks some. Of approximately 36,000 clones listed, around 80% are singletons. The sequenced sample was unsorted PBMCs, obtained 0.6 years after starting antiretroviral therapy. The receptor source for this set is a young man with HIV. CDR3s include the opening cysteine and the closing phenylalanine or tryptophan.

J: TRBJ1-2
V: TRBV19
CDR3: CASSMWQGGYGYTF

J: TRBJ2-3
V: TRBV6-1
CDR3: CASSERAGVVVTDTQYF

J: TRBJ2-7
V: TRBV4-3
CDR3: CASSGGPGPVRGEQYF

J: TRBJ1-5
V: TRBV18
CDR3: CASSPPGTGRNQPQHF

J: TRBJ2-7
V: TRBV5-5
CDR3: CASSLRTSGSIYEQYF

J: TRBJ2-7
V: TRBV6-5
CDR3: CASSYKGASYEQYF

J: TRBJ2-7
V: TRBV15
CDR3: CATSRNRGNSYEQYF

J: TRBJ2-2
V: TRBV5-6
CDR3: CASSLYVGSKTGELFF

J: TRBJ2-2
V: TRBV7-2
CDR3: CASSLVVSGTGELFF

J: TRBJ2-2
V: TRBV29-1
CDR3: CSVPRDRMNTGELFF

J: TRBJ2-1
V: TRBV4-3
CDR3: CASSRGQYNEQFF

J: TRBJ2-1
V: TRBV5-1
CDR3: CATAFRGGSYNEQFF

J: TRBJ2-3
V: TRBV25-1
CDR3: CASSEEVRAGGKRDTQYF

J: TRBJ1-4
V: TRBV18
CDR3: CASSRDIGVEKLFF

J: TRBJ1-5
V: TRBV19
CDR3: CASSFRMGGNQPQHF

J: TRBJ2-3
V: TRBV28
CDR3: CASSLGLLSTDTQYF